This TCR beta chain was recorded in a study of shared clonotypes between healthy human individuals. Deep-level assay runs were performed. Unsorted PBMC replicate PCRs drew on about 0.3 ug DNA, representing tens of thousands of T cell genomes. Using ten immunoSEQ deep assay plates, investigators sequenced unsorted PBMC DNA. TCRdb's copy holds only in-frame clones and misses some; the assay was immunoSEQ multiplex PCR. The data hold about 470,000 clones, with about four fifths observed a single time. There were only Caucasian adults among the donors, and all lived in Nashville, Tennessee. Sequences were obtained from PBMCs. This sequence was found in a woman aged 40-49 years in good health. Some clones in this sample may be carry-over from other donors' samples.

The CDR3 DNA follows: TGTGCCAGCAGTAACGGACCCCCCGAAATCTATGGCTACACCTTC. It translates to CASSNGPPEIYGYTF. The V and J genes are TRBV2 and TRBJ1-2; D gene ambiguous. The CDR3 loop spans 15 amino acids. Germline V gives CDR1 SNHLY, CDR2 FYNNEI. V dropped 5 bases and J dropped 4 bases, with 17 bases sitting between them.